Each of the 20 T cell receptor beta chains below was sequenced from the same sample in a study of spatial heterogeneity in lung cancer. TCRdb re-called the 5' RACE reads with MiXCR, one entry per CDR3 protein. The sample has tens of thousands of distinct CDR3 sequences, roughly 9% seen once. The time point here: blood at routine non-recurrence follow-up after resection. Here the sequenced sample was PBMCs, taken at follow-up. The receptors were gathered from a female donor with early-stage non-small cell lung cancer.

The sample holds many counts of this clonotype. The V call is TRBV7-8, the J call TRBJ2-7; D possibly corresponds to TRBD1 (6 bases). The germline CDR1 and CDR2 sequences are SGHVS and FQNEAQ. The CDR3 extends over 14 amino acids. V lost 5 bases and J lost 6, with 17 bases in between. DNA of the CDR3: TGTGCCAGCAGCGGCCCAAGGGGGAAGACCGAGCAGTACTTC. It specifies CASSGPRGKTEQYF. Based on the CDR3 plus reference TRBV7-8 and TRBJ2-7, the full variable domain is GAGVSQSPRYKVAKRGQDVALRCDPISGHVSLFWYQQALGQGPEFLTYFQNEAQLDKSGLPSDRFFAERPEGSVSTLKIQRTQQEDSAVYLCASSGPRGKTEQYFGPGTRLTVT.

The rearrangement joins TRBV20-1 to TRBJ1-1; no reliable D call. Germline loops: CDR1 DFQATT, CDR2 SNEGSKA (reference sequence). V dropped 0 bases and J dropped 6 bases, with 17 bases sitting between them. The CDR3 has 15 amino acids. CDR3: CSARDGFSVSAEAFF. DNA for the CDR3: TGCAGTGCTAGAGATGGGTTCTCGGTGAGCGCTGAAGCTTTCTTT.

CDR3 in amino acids: CASSLLASENNEQFF. The CDR3 DNA is TGTGCCAGTAGTTTATTAGCTAGCGAGAACAATGAGCAGTTCTTC. This chain connects TRBV19 to TRBJ2-1, with D tentatively TRBD2 (6 bases). This CDR3 has 15 residues. Per germline, CDR1 LNHDA and CDR2 SQIVND (reference sequence). The ends were cut back, 5 bases at V and 5 bases at J, with 16 bases in the middle.

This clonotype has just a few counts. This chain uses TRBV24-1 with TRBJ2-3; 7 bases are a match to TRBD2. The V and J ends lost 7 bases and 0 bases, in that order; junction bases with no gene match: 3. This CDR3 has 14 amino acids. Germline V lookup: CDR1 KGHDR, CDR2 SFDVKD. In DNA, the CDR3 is TGTGCCACCAGCTATAGCGGGAGCACAGATACGCAGTATTTT. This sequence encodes CATSYSGSTDTQYF.

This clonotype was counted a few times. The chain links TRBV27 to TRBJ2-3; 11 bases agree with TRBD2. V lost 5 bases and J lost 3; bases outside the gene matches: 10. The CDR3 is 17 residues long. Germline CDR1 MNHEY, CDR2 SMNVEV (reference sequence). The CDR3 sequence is CASSPNRLAGTTDTQYF. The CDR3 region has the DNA TGTGCCAGCAGTCCAAACCGACTAGCGGGGACAACAGATACGCAGTATTTT.

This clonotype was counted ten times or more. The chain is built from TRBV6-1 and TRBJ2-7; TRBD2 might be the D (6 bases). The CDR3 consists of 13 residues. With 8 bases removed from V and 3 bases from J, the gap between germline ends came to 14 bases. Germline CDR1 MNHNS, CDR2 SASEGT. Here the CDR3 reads CASWRAGDYEQYF. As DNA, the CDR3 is TGTGCCAGCTGGAGGGCTGGCGACTACGAGCAGTACTTC.

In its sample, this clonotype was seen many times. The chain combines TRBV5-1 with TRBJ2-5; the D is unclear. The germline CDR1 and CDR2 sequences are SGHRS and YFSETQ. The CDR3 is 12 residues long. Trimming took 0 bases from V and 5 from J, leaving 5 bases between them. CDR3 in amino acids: CASSLAIETQYF. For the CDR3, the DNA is TGCGCCAGCAGCTTGGCGATTGAGACCCAGTACTTC.

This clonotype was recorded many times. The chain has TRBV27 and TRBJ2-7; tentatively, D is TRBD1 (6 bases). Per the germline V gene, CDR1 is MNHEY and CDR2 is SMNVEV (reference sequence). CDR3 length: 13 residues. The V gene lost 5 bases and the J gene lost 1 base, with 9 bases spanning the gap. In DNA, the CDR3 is TGTGCCAGCAGTATGACAGGTTCCTACGAGCAGTACTTC. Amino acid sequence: CASSMTGSYEQYF.

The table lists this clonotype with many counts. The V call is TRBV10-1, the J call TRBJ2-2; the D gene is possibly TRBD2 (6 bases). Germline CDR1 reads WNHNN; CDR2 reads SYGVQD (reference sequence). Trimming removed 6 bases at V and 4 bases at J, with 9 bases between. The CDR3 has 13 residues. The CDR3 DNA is TGCGCCAGCAGCTCAGCGGGCACCGGGGAGCTGTTTTTT. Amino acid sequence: CASSSAGTGELFF.

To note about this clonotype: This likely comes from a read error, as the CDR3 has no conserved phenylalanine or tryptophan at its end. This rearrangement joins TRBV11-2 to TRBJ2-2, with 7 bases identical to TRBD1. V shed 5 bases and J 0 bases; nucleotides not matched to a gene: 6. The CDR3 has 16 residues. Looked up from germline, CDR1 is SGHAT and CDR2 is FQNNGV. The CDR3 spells CASSPQGQTNTGELFS. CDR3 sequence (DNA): TGTGCCAGCAGCCCCCAGGGACAGACGAACACCGGGGAGCTGTTTTCT.

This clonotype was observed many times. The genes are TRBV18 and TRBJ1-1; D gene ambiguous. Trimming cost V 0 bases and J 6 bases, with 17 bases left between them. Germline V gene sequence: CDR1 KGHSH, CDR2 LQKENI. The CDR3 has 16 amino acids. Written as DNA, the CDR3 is TGTGCCAGCTCACCACCGGTGAGGATGGTTGTTTCTGAAGCTTTCTTT. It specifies CASSPPVRMVVSEAFF.

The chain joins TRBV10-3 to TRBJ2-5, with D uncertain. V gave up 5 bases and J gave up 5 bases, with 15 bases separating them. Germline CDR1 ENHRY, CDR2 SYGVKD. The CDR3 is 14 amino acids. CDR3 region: CAISISSASETQYF. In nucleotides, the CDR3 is TGTGCCATCAGTATATCCAGCGCTTCGGAGACCCAGTACTTC.

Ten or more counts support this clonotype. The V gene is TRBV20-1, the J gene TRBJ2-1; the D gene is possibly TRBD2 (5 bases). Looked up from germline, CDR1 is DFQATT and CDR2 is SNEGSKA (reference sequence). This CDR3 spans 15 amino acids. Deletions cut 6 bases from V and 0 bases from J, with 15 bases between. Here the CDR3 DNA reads TGCAGTGCCCCCGGACTTCTGAGCTCCTACAATGAGCAGTTCTTC. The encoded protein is CSAPGLLSSYNEQFF.

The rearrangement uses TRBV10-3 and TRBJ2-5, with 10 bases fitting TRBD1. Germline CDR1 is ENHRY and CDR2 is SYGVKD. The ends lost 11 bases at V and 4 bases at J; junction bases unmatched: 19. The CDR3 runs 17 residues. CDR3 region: CASRGDRGRLGGETQYF. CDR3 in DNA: TGTGCCTCCAGAGGGGACAGGGGTCGTCTAGGGGGAGAGACCCAGTACTTC.

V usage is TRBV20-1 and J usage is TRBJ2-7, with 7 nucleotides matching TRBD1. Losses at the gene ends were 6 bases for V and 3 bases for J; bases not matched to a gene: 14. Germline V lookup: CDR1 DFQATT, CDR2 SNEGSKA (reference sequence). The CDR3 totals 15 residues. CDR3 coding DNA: TGCAGTGCCAAAATAAACAGGGGCTTCAACTACGAGCAGTACTTC. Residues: CSAKINRGFNYEQYF.

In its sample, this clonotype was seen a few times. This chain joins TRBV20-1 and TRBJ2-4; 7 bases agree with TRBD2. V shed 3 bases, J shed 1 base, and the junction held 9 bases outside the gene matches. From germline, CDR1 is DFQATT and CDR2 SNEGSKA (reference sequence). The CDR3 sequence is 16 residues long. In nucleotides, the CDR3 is TGCAGTGCTAGTGGAGGGCGGGAGTTGGCCAAAAACATTCAGTACTTC. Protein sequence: CSASGGRELAKNIQYF.

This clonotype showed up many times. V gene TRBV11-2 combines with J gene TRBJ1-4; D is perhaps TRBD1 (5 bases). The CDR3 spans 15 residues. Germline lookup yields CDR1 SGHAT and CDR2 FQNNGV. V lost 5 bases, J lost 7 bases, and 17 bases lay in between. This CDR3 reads CASSPVQGGGEKLFF. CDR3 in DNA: TGTGCCAGCAGCCCGGTCCAGGGAGGAGGTGAAAAACTGTTTTTT.

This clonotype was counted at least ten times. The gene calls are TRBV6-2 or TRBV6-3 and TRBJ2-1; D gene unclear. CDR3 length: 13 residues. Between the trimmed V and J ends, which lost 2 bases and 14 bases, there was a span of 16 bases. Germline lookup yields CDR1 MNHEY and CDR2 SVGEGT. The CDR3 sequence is CASSYVVGSVEFF. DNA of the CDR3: TGTGCCAGCAGTTACGTTGTAGGGTCGGTAGAGTTCTTC.

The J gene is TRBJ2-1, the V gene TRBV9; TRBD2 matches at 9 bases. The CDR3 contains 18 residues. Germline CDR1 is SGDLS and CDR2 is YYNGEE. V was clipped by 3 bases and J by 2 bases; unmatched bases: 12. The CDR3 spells CASSGDSGSNQPYNEQFF. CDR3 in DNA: TGTGCCAGCAGCGGGGATAGCGGGAGCAACCAACCCTACAATGAGCAGTTCTTC.

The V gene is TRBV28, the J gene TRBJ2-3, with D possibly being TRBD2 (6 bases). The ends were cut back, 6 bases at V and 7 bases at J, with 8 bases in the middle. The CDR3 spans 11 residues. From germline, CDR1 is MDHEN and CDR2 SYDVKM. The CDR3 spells CASRGRNTQYF. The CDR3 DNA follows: TGTGCCAGCAGGGGGAGGAATACGCAGTATTTT.